These 25 T cell receptor delta chains share one sample of origin, sequenced in a study of γδ T cells in repeated Plasmodium falciparum infection. Flow sorting of PBMC yielded separate Vgamma9/Vdelta2+ and Vdelta2-negative gammadelta T cell populations for bulk repertoire analysis. TCRdb reanalysed the multiplex PCR reads via CATT. Of 93,000 or so delta-chain clones listed, roughly 0.98% are singletons. The material sequenced was gamma-delta T cells from blood. Every receptor here comes from a pool of human donors (malaria-infected and uninfected, not separated).

A word on this clone: A far larger clone is only one base removed, so a read error is likely. Other DNA variants within this sample encode the same CDR3. This chain connects TRDV1 to TRDJ1; TRDD3 matches 7 bases. This CDR3 has 19 amino acids. V lost 3 bases to trimming and J lost 0 bases; unmatched junction nucleotides: 16. Germline assignment: CDR1 TSWWSYY and CDR2 QGS. CDR3 region: CALGDGVLWLGAHTDKLIF. In nucleotides, the CDR3 is TGTGCTCTTGGGGATGGAGTCCTATGGCTGGGGGCCCACACCGATAAACTCATCTTT.

This clone was detected many times. The V gene is TRDV1, the J gene TRDJ1, with 7 bases fitting TRDD3. CDR1 is TSWWSYY and CDR2 is QGS in the germline V gene. CDR3 length equals 23 residues. J gave up 0 bases and V 2 bases, and 27 bases lay outside the gene matches. Written as DNA, the CDR3 is TGTGCTCTTGGGGAAGGAGGGACTCCTCCTGTTACCTGGGGGGCCTGGTACACCGATAAACTCATCTTT. It translates to CALGEGGTPPVTWGAWYTDKLIF.

This clone has at least ten counts. Since a far larger clone is one base different, this is likely a read error. The chain recombines TRDV1 with TRDJ1; 7 bases fit TRDD3. V was clipped by 1 base and J by 7 bases; unmatched bases: 3. The germline V gene encodes CDR1 TSWWSYY and CDR2 QGS. CDR3 length: 13 amino acids. The chain's CDR3 is CALGEHWGRKLIF. DNA of the CDR3: TGTGCTCTTGGGGAACACTGGGGCCGTAAACTCATCTTT.

A few counts support this clone. This sequence is one base from a far larger clone and is likely a read error. Other DNA sequences within the sample encode an identical CDR3. The V gene is TRDV1, but the J gene lacks a call; TRDD3 is taken as the D call from the table, unchecked against the DNA. The CDR3 has 24 residues. Germline CDR1 TSWWSYY, CDR2 QGS. CDR3 residues: CALGPSPPLDTLLGTSGVTDKLIF. CDR3 DNA: TGTGCTCTTGGTCCCTCCCCCCCACTCGACACCTTACTGGGGACCTCGGGTGTCACCGATAAGCTCATCTTT.

This clone was seen a handful of times. A far larger clone is just one base off, so this is likely a read error. Distinct nucleotide sequences in the sample also encode this CDR3. This chain uses TRDV1 with TRDJ1, with TRDD2 identical over 8 bases. The J gene is not listed in TCRdb, so it was assigned here from a DNA match to germline. The CDR3 sequence is 22 residues long. Germline trimming cut 4 bases from V and 2 bases from J; bases unmatched to any gene: 27. Germline values: CDR1 TSWWSYY, CDR2 QGS. In DNA form, the CDR3 reads TGTGCTCTTGGGGGGCTTCCTACCGATAGTTGGGGGTACCCTCCAATTACCGATAAACTCATCTTT. Its translation is CALGGLPTDSWGYPPITDKLIF.

To note about this clone: TCRdb lists the protein of a much larger clone for this DNA, which differs at residue 6, so this is likely a read error; the protein given here is translated from the DNA itself. The chain has TRDV2 and TRDJ1, with 8 positions matching TRDD3. Germline V gives CDR1 GEAIGNYY, CDR2 EKD. The trim removed 1 base at V and 0 bases at J, leaving 15 bases unmatched. The CDR3 extends over 19 amino acids. The CDR3 reads CACDTRELGASPYTDKLIF. The CDR3 DNA is TGTGCCTGTGACACAAGGGAACTGGGGGCCAGCCCGTACACCGATAAACTCATCTTT.

In its sample, this clone was seen many times. V usage is TRDV1 and J usage is TRDJ1; 7 nucleotides line up with TRDD3. The J gene, not given by TCRdb, was assigned here from a germline match of the nucleotide sequence. Trimming cost V 0 bases and J 3 bases; bases outside gene matches: 19. Germline V gene sequence: CDR1 TSWWSYY, CDR2 QGS. The CDR3 covers 20 residues. CDR3 nucleotide sequence: TGTGCTCTTGGGGAACTCAAGTCCCAAGGATGGGATACAGGGGCCGATAAACTCATCTTT. This translates into CALGELKSQGWDTGADKLIF.

Concerning this clone itself: The protein that TCRdb holds for this DNA derives from a much larger clone and differs from the translated DNA at residue 9, which likely indicates a read error; the protein shown here is translated from the DNA. The rearrangement uses TRDV1 and TRDJ1; 8 nucleotides align to TRDD3. TCRdb offers no J gene call, so here the DNA was matched to germline to obtain one. Germline trimming cut 4 bases from V and 0 bases from J; bases unmatched to any gene: 16. The length of the CDR3 is 19 residues. Per germline, CDR1 TSWWSYY and CDR2 QGS. The CDR3 sequence: CALGAHWGAHSPYTDKLIF. CDR3 coding DNA: TGTGCTCTTGGGGCTCACTGGGGGGCTCATAGTCCGTACACCGATAAACTCATCTTT.

This clone was found a few times. TCRdb's entry gives the protein of a much larger clone, which mismatches this DNA's translation at residue 18, likely from a read error; the protein reported here is translated from the DNA. No J gene was called, and the V gene is TRDV1; TRDD3 is the table's D call, not checked against the DNA. The CDR3 consists of 19 residues. The germline V gene encodes CDR1 TSWWSYY and CDR2 QGS. CDR3 region: CALGSCKWGTRGYTDKLTF. Written as DNA, the CDR3 is TGTGCTCTTGGGTCCTGTAAGTGGGGGACCCGGGGGTACACCGATAAACTCACCTTT.

This clone was detected only a few times. The mismatch at residue 10 between this DNA's translation and the TCRdb protein of a much larger clone likely reflects a read error; the protein shown is translated from the DNA. The J gene is TRDJ1, the V gene TRDV1, with D perhaps TRDD2 or TRDD3 (5 bases each). No J gene is reported in TCRdb; it was inferred here by comparing the DNA with germline. The CDR3 spans 18 residues. V shed 5 bases and J shed 0 bases, with 22 bases lying between them. Germline V gene lookup returns CDR1 TSWWSYY and CDR2 QGS. For the CDR3, the DNA is TGTGCTCTTGGGAGACCTTCAGTACTGAGGGATTACACCGATAAACTCATCTTT. It encodes CALGRPSVLRDYTDKLIF.

As for this clone: A read error is possible here, since a much larger clone lies one base away. Called V gene: TRDV1; the J gene was not called; the D call TRDD3 from the table was never checked on the DNA. Germline V gene lookup returns CDR1 TSWWSYY and CDR2 QGS. This CDR3 spans 17 amino acids. The CDR3 DNA follows: TGTGCTCTTGGGGAACTACCTGGGGGTGTTAACACCGATAAACTCACCTTT. Translated: CALGELPGGVNTDKLTF.

This clone has more than one count but fewer than ten. The TCRdb record carries a much larger clone's protein, which differs from this DNA's translation at residue 17; a read error is the likely cause, and the protein listed here is the DNA translation. The V gene call reads TRDV1; no J gene was called; whether TRDD3, the table's D call, matches the DNA was not checked. Germline V gene sequence: CDR1 TSWWSYY, CDR2 QGS. The CDR3 has 19 amino acids. The CDR3 loop is CALGVLTGGRPDYTDKPIF. DNA for the CDR3: TGTGCTCTTGGGGTACTAACTGGGGGGCGACCCGATTACACCGATAAACCCATCTTT.

Many counts were recorded for this clone. TCRdb's entry gives the protein of a much larger clone, which mismatches this DNA's translation at residue 13, likely from a read error; the protein reported here is translated from the DNA. The rearrangement uses TRDV2 and TRDJ1; 8 nucleotides match TRDD3. Matching the DNA to germline supplied the J gene, which TCRdb does not give. This CDR3 region has 18 residues. CDR1 is GEAIGNYY, CDR2 EKD, per germline. After removal of 0 bases from V and 3 bases from J, the junction contained 14 bases not matched to a gene. CDR3 nucleotides: TGTGCCTGTGACACCATCCTGGGGGACCCCCGGTACGCCGATAAACTCATCTTT. Translation gives CACDTILGDPRYADKLIF.

Only a few counts were recorded for this clone. The likely explanation is a read error, given a far larger clone one base away. Additional DNA sequences in this sample encode the identical CDR3. The V call is TRDV3, the J call TRDJ1; 11 bases fit TRDD3. CDR1 is TVYSNPD, CDR2 GDNSRS, per germline (reference sequence). The CDR3 has 16 amino acids. V lost 1 base, J lost 1 base, and 8 bases stayed unmatched. CDR3 DNA sequence: TGTGCCTTTACCTTCCCCTGGGGGATACCCACCGATAAACTCATCTTT. Protein product: CAFTFPWGIPTDKLIF.

This clone was observed a handful of times. The likely explanation is a read error, given a far larger clone one base away. Additional DNA sequences in this sample encode the identical CDR3. The J gene is TRDJ2, the V gene TRDV1, with D perhaps matching TRDD2 or TRDD3 (7 bases each). The J gene comes from matching the DNA to germline here; TCRdb lacks it. Germline loops: CDR1 TSWWSYY, CDR2 QGS. This CDR3 contains 22 residues. This CDR3 reads CALGEPHFPTTGYAALTAQLFF. In nucleotides, the CDR3 is TGTGCTCTCGGGGAACCCCATTTTCCTACGACAGGATACGCGGCTTTGACAGCACAACTCTTCTTT.

This clone occurred a few times. The TCRdb record carries a much larger clone's protein, which differs from this DNA's translation at residue 20; a read error is the likely cause, and the protein listed here is the DNA translation. The J gene is TRDJ1, the V gene TRDV1, with 13 bases identical to TRDD3. This CDR3 spans 21 amino acids. Germline V gives CDR1 TSWWSYY, CDR2 QGS. CDR3 DNA: TGTGCTCTTGGGGCCCCTTCCTACGTATCCCTACTGGGGGATACGGCCGATAAACTCACCTTT. Its translation: CALGAPSYVSLLGDTADKLTF.

This clone was detected only a few times. The protein TCRdb gives is from a much larger clone and does not agree with this DNA's translation at residue 7, likely a read error; the protein shown here comes from the DNA. This chain uses TRDV2 with TRDJ1; perhaps TRDD3 as D (5 bases). Matching the DNA to germline supplied the J gene, which TCRdb does not give. CDR3 length equals 15 residues. With 2 bases removed from V and 2 bases from J, the gap between germline ends came to 14 bases. Germline lookup yields CDR1 GEAIGNYY and CDR2 EKD. CDR3: CACDNLEDKTDKLIF. The CDR3 region has the DNA TGTGCCTGTGACAATCTGGAGGATAAGACCGATAAACTCATCTTT.

Worth noting for this clone: This DNA's translation and the protein TCRdb lists, from a much larger clone, do not match at residue 17, likely due to a read error; the protein shown is translated from the DNA. V gene assignment gives TRDV1, but the J gene was left uncalled; the table gives TRDD3 as D, unverified against the DNA. This CDR3 comprises 18 residues. Germline-derived CDR1 and CDR2 are TSWWSYY and QGS. CDR3 sequence reads: CALGEPADWGIPADKLTF. In DNA, the CDR3 is TGTGCTCTTGGGGAACCGGCTGACTGGGGGATACCGGCCGATAAACTCACCTTT.

This clone has just a few counts. A far larger clone is one base from this, pointing to a likely read error. In the same sample, other DNA sequences code for this CDR3. The chain couples TRDV2 to TRDJ1; TRDD3 agrees at 8 bases. Here the J gene was assigned by germline matching of the DNA, as TCRdb has none. The CDR3 consists of 19 residues. Germline V CDR1 and CDR2: GEAIGNYY, EKD. The CDR3 DNA is TGTGCCTGTGACAGTGTGGGCCTGGGGGACCGGCAATCCACCAATAAACTCATCTTT. It yields the protein CACDSVGLGDRQSTNKLIF.

The sample holds many counts of this clone. Translating this DNA gives a protein that differs at residue 9 from the TCRdb one, which belongs to a much larger clone; a read error is likely, and the protein shown is this translation. The CDR3 DNA sequence: TGTGCCTGTGACACCGTGGGGGGATTTAAAGATAAACTCATCTTT. It encodes CACDTVGGFKDKLIF. V is TRDV2 and J is TRDJ1; 7 nucleotides match TRDD3. No J gene is reported in TCRdb; it was inferred here by comparing the DNA with germline. Trimming removed 0 bases from V and 5 bases from J; junction bases left unmatched: 8. The CDR3 runs 15 residues. Germline CDR1 and CDR2: GEAIGNYY and EKD.

This clone has more than one count but fewer than ten. This likely traces to a read error, being one base from a far larger clone. The sample carries other DNA sequences with the same CDR3. The J gene was not called, though the V gene is TRDV2; the table's D call of TRDD3 was not tested on the DNA. The germline V gene encodes CDR1 GEAIGNYY and CDR2 EKD. The CDR3 covers 13 residues. DNA for the CDR3: TGTGCCTGTGACACTTTGGGGGATACAAAACTCATCTTC. Amino acids: CACDTLGDTKLIF.

Concerning this clone itself: TCRdb's listed protein matches a much larger clone and diverges from this DNA's translation at residue 10, likely through a read error; the protein shown comes from the DNA. This chain joins TRDV2 and TRDJ1, with 11 positions matching TRDD3. Because TCRdb records no J gene, it was assigned here through a match of the DNA to germline. The CDR3 has 17 amino acids. J lost 0 bases, V lost 3 bases, and 8 bases had no gene match. CDR1 and CDR2 from the germline V gene are GEAIGNYY and EKD. The CDR3, as DNA: TGTGCCTGTGACTTCAAACTGGGGGATATCAACACCGATAAACTCATCTTT. Protein: CACDFKLGDINTDKLIF.

This clone was seen a few times. Translating this DNA gives a protein that differs at residue 10 from the TCRdb one, which belongs to a much larger clone; a read error is likely, and the protein shown is this translation. V is TRAV36/DV7 and J is TRDJ1; 13 bases map to TRDD3. TCRdb lists no J gene, so it was determined here by aligning the DNA to germline. From germline, CDR1 is VTNFRS and CDR2 LTSSGIE (reference sequence). Trimming took 7 bases from V and 9 from J; bases not matched to a gene: 9. This CDR3 is built from 13 residues. DNA of the CDR3: TGTGCTACAAGTACTGGGGGATACGGTGAACTCATCTTT. This codes for CATSTGGYGELIF.

A remark on this clone: TCRdb records a much larger clone's protein for this DNA, with a difference at residue 15 that likely arises from a read error; the protein given is the translation of the DNA. The chain combines TRDV2 with TRDJ1; 8 positions agree with TRDD3. The J gene was not available in TCRdb and was assigned here by matching the DNA to germline segments. This CDR3 region has 18 residues. Germline CDR1 is GEAIGNYY and CDR2 is EKD. The CDR3 coding sequence is TGTGCCTGTGACTTACTGGGGGGTCCTTTGGAGTACACCGATGAACTCATCTTT. Protein: CACDLLGGPLEYTDELIF.

This clone qualifies as medium-sized. Other nucleotide sequences in the sample specify the same CDR3. The gene calls are TRDV2 and TRDJ1; TRDD3 matches at 10 bases. CDR1 and CDR2 (germline): GEAIGNYY, EKD. V lost 2 bases to trimming and J lost 2 bases; unmatched junction nucleotides: 7. The CDR3 extends over 16 amino acids. CDR3 protein: CACDKLGDAETDKLIF. The CDR3 DNA reads TGTGCCTGTGACAAACTGGGGGATGCCGAGACCGATAAACTCATCTTT.